A selection of T cell receptor beta chains follows, all from one sample in a study of T cell responses to AZD1222 COVID-19 vaccine. Here immunoSEQ multiplex PCR was the method, and the copy in TCRdb shows in-frame clones only, minus some. The table records tens of thousands of clones, over 85% of them present only once. This specimen consisted of peripheral blood, obtained on day 0 of AZD1222 vaccination. The receptors shown here come from an adult in good health. CDR3s include the opening cysteine and the closing phenylalanine or tryptophan. The D gene is left open where the match is weak. The size entry is marked missing in some rows and otherwise reads once, few, many or a size class.

D gene: -
J gene: TRBJ2-7
clone size: -
V gene: TRBV27
CDR3 protein: CASSFSRAYSYEQYF
CDR3 DNA: TGTGCCAGCAGTTTCTCTCGGGCCTACTCCTACGAGCAGTACTTC

D gene: TRBD1
J gene: TRBJ1-2
clone size: -
V gene: TRBV7-9
CDR3 protein: CASSPQGQRSYGYTF
CDR3 DNA: TGTGCCAGCAGCCCCCAGGGACAGAGGAGCTATGGCTACACCTTC

D gene: -
J gene: TRBJ1-5
clone size: -
V gene: TRBV7-8
CDR3 protein: CASSLGGSGPSNQPQHF
CDR3 DNA: TGTGCCAGCAGCTTAGGGGGGTCAGGGCCTAGCAATCAGCCCCAGCATTTT

D gene: TRBD2
J gene: TRBJ2-2
clone size: -
V gene: TRBV3-1/TRBV3-2
CDR3 protein: CASSQGGGGTGELFF
CDR3 DNA: TGTGCCAGCAGCCAAGGAGGCGGGGGGACCGGGGAGCTGTTTTTT

D gene: TRBD1
J gene: TRBJ2-7
clone size: -
V gene: TRBV7-9
CDR3 protein: CASSFGTGGSYEQYF
CDR3 DNA: TGTGCCAGCAGCTTCGGGACAGGGGGCTCCTACGAGCAGTACTTC

D gene: -
J gene: TRBJ1-3
clone size: -
V gene: TRBV15
CDR3 protein: CATSRVGNTIYF
CDR3 DNA: TGTGCCACCAGCAGGGTAGGAAACACCATATATTTT

D gene: -
J gene: TRBJ2-3
clone size: -
V gene: TRBV5-6
CDR3 protein: CASSLLGPDTQYF
CDR3 DNA: TGTGCCAGCAGCTTGTTAGGGCCAGATACGCAGTATTTT

D gene: -
J gene: TRBJ1-2
clone size: -
V gene: TRBV30
CDR3 protein: CAWRAPLYGYTF
CDR3 DNA: TGTGCCTGGAGGGCCCCCCTCTATGGCTACACCTTC

D gene: -
J gene: TRBJ2-7
clone size: -
V gene: TRBV12-3/TRBV12-4
CDR3 protein: CASSRTYEQYF
CDR3 DNA: TGTGCCAGCAGTCGGACCTACGAGCAGTACTTC

D gene: -
J gene: TRBJ1-2
clone size: -
V gene: TRBV3-1/TRBV3-2
CDR3 protein: CASSQGINYGYTF
CDR3 DNA: TGTGCCAGCAGCCAGGGGATTAACTATGGCTACACCTTC

D gene: -
J gene: TRBJ1-5
clone size: -
V gene: TRBV6-5
CDR3 protein: CASSFRDSNQPQHF
CDR3 DNA: TGTGCCAGCAGTTTCAGGGATAGCAATCAGCCCCAGCATTTT

D gene: TRBD1
J gene: TRBJ1-5
clone size: -
V gene: TRBV6-5
CDR3 protein: CASSSGGSNQPQHF
CDR3 DNA: TGTGCCAGCAGTTCAGGGGGTAGCAATCAGCCCCAGCATTTT

D gene: -
J gene: TRBJ1-1
clone size: -
V gene: TRBV6-1
CDR3 protein: CASSGKSQASRPEAFF
CDR3 DNA: TGTGCCAGCAGTGGAAAAAGCCAGGCCTCACGACCAGAAGCTTTCTTT

D gene: -
J gene: TRBJ2-3
clone size: -
V gene: TRBV5-1
CDR3 protein: CASSWGFSGGTDTQYF
CDR3 DNA: TGCGCCAGCAGCTGGGGCTTTTCGGGGGGCACAGATACGCAGTATTTT

D gene: -
J gene: TRBJ1-2
clone size: -
V gene: TRBV9
CDR3 protein: CASSVGGLANYGYTF
CDR3 DNA: TGTGCCAGCAGCGTAGGGGGTTTAGCTAACTATGGCTACACCTTC

D gene: -
J gene: TRBJ1-1
clone size: once
V gene: TRBV5-8
CDR3 protein: CASSFIRNTEAFF
CDR3 DNA: TGTGCCAGCAGCTTTATCCGAAACACTGAAGCTTTCTTT

D gene: -
J gene: TRBJ1-1
clone size: -
V gene: TRBV10-3
CDR3 protein: CAISESKGGGAEEIF
CDR3 DNA: TGTGCCATCAGTGAGTCGAAGGGCGGGGGAGCTGAAGAAATCTTT

D gene: -
J gene: TRBJ1-2
clone size: -
V gene: TRBV7-9
CDR3 protein: CASTTGANYGYTF
CDR3 DNA: TGTGCCAGCACCACAGGAGCCAACTATGGCTACACCTTC

D gene: -
J gene: TRBJ1-2
clone size: -
V gene: TRBV5-4
CDR3 protein: CASRGRGGGYGYTF
CDR3 DNA: TGTGCCAGCAGGGGAAGGGGGGGCGGATATGGCTACACCTTC

D gene: -
J gene: TRBJ1-2
clone size: -
V gene: TRBV12-5
CDR3 protein: CASGSGANYGYTF
CDR3 DNA: TGTGCTAGTGGTTCGGGGGCAAACTATGGCTACACCTTC

D gene: TRBD2
J gene: TRBJ2-3
clone size: -
V gene: TRBV5-1
CDR3 protein: CASSDGLAGGTDTQYF
CDR3 DNA: TGCGCCAGCAGCGACGGACTAGCGGGGGGCACAGATACGCAGTATTTT

D gene: -
J gene: TRBJ1-2
clone size: -
V gene: TRBV3-1/TRBV3-2
CDR3 protein: CASSQTDYGYTF
CDR3 DNA: TGTGCCAGCAGCCAGACAGACTATGGCTACACCTTC

D gene: -
J gene: TRBJ1-4
clone size: -
V gene: TRBV18
CDR3 protein: CASSPMRDNEKLFF
CDR3 DNA: TGTGCCAGCTCACCAATGAGGGACAATGAAAAACTGTTTTTT

D gene: -
J gene: TRBJ1-4
clone size: -
V gene: TRBV12-5
CDR3 protein: CASGLDSLNEKLFF
CDR3 DNA: TGTGCTAGTGGCTTGGACAGCCTAAATGAAAAACTGTTTTTT

D gene: -
J gene: TRBJ1-5
clone size: -
V gene: TRBV6-6
CDR3 protein: CASSYGGGQPQHF
CDR3 DNA: TGTGCCAGCAGTTACGGTGGGGGTCAGCCCCAGCATTTT

D gene: -
J gene: TRBJ1-5
clone size: once
V gene: TRBV10-3
CDR3 protein: CAISAREREPQHF
CDR3 DNA: TGTGCCATCAGTGCGAGGGAAAGGGAGCCCCAGCATTTT

D gene: -
J gene: TRBJ1-2
clone size: few
V gene: TRBV6-6
CDR3 protein: CASSPEIGNGYTF
CDR3 DNA: TGTGCCAGCAGTCCCGAAATCGGGAATGGCTACACCTTC

D gene: TRBD1
J gene: TRBJ1-2
clone size: -
V gene: TRBV6-1
CDR3 protein: CASSEAVGTANYGYTF
CDR3 DNA: TGTGCCAGCAGTGAAGCTGTCGGGACAGCCAACTATGGCTACACCTTC

D gene: -
J gene: TRBJ2-3
clone size: -
V gene: TRBV10-3
CDR3 protein: CAISIESTDTQYF
CDR3 DNA: TGTGCCATCAGTATTGAAAGCACAGATACGCAGTATTTT

D gene: -
J gene: TRBJ1-4
clone size: -
V gene: TRBV9
CDR3 protein: CASSAPRLAPTNEKLFF
CDR3 DNA: TGTGCCAGCAGCGCTCCCCGTTTGGCCCCAACTAATGAAAAACTGTTTTTT

D gene: TRBD1
J gene: TRBJ1-2
clone size: -
V gene: TRBV19
CDR3 protein: CASSMGRRWGQTNYGYTF
CDR3 DNA: TGTGCCAGTAGTATGGGCCGCCGGTGGGGACAGACTAACTATGGCTACACCTTC

D gene: -
J gene: TRBJ1-1
clone size: -
V gene: TRBV12-5
CDR3 protein: CASARQGIETEAFF
CDR3 DNA: TGTGCTAGTGCCCGCCAGGGGATTGAGACTGAAGCTTTCTTT

D gene: TRBD2
J gene: TRBJ2-2
clone size: -
V gene: TRBV7-2
CDR3 protein: CASIPGTSRTGELFF
CDR3 DNA: TGTGCCAGCATACCCGGGACTAGCAGGACCGGGGAGCTGTTTTTT